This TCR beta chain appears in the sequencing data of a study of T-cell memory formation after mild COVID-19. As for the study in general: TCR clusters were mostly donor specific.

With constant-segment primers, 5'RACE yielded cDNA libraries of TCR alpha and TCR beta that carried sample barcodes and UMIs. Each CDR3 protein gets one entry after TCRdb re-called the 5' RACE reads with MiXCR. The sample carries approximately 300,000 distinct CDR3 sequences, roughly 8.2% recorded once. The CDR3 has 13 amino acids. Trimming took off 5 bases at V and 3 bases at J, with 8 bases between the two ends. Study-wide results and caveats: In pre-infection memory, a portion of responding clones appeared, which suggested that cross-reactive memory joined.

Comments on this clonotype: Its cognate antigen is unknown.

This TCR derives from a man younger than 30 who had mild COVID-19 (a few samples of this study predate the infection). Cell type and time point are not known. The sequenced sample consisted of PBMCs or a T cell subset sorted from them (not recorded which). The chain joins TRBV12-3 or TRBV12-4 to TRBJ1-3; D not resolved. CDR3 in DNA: TGTGCCAGCAGTCCAAATCATGGAAACACCATATATTTT. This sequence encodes CASSPNHGNTIYF.